The rows below give T cell receptor beta chains drawn from one sample of a study of T cells in Graves' hyperthyroidism and ophthalmopathy. MiXCR was run by TCRdb on the multiplex PCR reads, yielding one entry per CDR3 protein. The table lists about 280,000 distinct CDR3 sequences, less than 30% of them singletons. Specimen: blood. Source of these receptors: a man aged 40-55 years with Graves' hyperthyroidism that later progressed to Graves' ophthalmopathy. The CDR3 runs from the conserved cysteine through the conserved F or W. The D gene is left open where the match is weak. The listing skips clone size in some rows; elsewhere it reads once, few, many or a size class.

length: 15
V: TRBV9
J: TRBJ1-2
size: many
D: -
CDR3: CASSTRRGGGHGYTF
DNA: TGTGCCAGCAGCACCCGAAGGGGGGGGGGTCATGGCTACACCTTC

length: 12
V: TRBV24-1
J: TRBJ1-2
size: few
D: -
CDR3: CATSEGDYGYTF
DNA: TGTGCCACCAGTGAGGGAGACTATGGCTACACCTTC

length: 14
V: TRBV6-2/TRBV6-3
J: TRBJ2-7
size: once
D: -
CDR3: CASSYSGRRYEQYF
DNA: TGTGCCAGCAGTTACTCAGGGCGGCGCTACGAGCAGTACTTC

length: 13
V: TRBV19
J: TRBJ2-7
size: many
D: TRBD1
CDR3: CASSPGQGGEQYF
DNA: TGTGCCAGTAGCCCCGGACAGGGGGGCGAGCAGTACTTC

length: 15
V: TRBV6-2/TRBV6-3
J: TRBJ2-2
size: many
D: TRBD2
CDR3: CASINGGGATGELFF
DNA: TGTGCCAGCATCAACGGGGGGGGCGCAACCGGGGAGCTGTTTTTT

length: 14
V: TRBV6-1
J: TRBJ2-2
size: many
D: -
CDR3: CASSVRGYSGELFF
DNA: TGTGCCAGCAGTGTCAGGGGATATTCCGGGGAGCTGTTTTTT

length: 11
V: TRBV20-1
J: TRBJ2-5
size: many
D: -
CDR3: CSANNQETQYF
DNA: TGCAGTGCTAACAACCAAGAGACCCAGTACTTC

length: 14
V: TRBV20-1
J: TRBJ2-5
size: many
D: -
CDR3: CSARGVGARETQYF
DNA: TGCAGTGCTAGAGGGGTGGGGGCCCGGGAGACCCAGTACTTC

length: 16
V: TRBV11-1
J: TRBJ2-7
size: many
D: -
CDR3: CASSLYSGYSPYEQYF
DNA: TGTGCCAGCAGCTTATACTCGGGATACTCCCCGTACGAGCAGTACTTC

length: 16
V: TRBV30
J: TRBJ2-7
size: many
D: TRBD2
CDR3: CAWTAMDGGGSYEQYF
DNA: TGTGCCTGGACGGCCATGGATGGGGGGGGCTCCTACGAGCAGTACTTC

length: 14
V: TRBV7-9
J: TRBJ2-7
size: -
D: TRBD2
CDR3: CASPRTSGSPEQYF
DNA: TGTGCCAGCCCACGGACTAGCGGGAGCCCCGAGCAGTACTTC

length: 15
V: TRBV7-3
J: TRBJ1-1
size: many
D: -
CDR3: CASSLSGAPNTEAFF
DNA: TGTGCCAGCAGCTTAAGTGGGGCTCCGAACACTGAAGCTTTCTTT

length: 14
V: TRBV6-5
J: TRBJ1-1
size: few
D: TRBD1
CDR3: CASSSGGLRTEAFF
DNA: TGTGCCAGCAGTTCAGGGGGTCTGCGCACTGAAGCTTTCTTT

length: 17
V: TRBV6-5
J: TRBJ2-2
size: many
D: TRBD2
CDR3: CASSYSAGTSRTGELFF
DNA: TGTGCCAGCAGCTACTCGGCCGGGACTAGTAGGACCGGGGAGCTGTTTTTT

length: 14
V: TRBV20-1
J: TRBJ1-5
size: many
D: -
CDR3: CSAATGSRLEAQHF
DNA: TGCAGTGCCGCGACGGGCAGTCGCCTCGAAGCCCAGCATTTT

length: 16
V: TRBV5-1
J: TRBJ2-7
size: many
D: TRBD2
CDR3: CASSLGGGRAIYEQYF
DNA: TGCGCCAGCAGCTTGGGCGGCGGGAGGGCGATATACGAGCAGTACTTC

length: 13
V: TRBV6-1
J: TRBJ1-5
size: many
D: -
CDR3: CASSEVENQPQHF
DNA: TGTGCCAGCAGTGAAGTCGAGAATCAGCCCCAGCATTTT

length: 14
V: TRBV20-1
J: TRBJ1-1
size: many
D: -
CDR3: CSARDQRAPAEAFF
DNA: TGCAGTGCTAGAGATCAGAGGGCCCCGGCTGAAGCTTTCTTT

length: 15
V: TRBV12-3/TRBV12-4
J: TRBJ2-2
size: many
D: TRBD2
CDR3: CASSFTGGDTGELFF
DNA: TGTGCCAGCAGTTTTACGGGAGGCGACACCGGGGAGCTGTTTTTT

length: 16
V: TRBV4-1
J: TRBJ2-2
size: few
D: TRBD2
CDR3: CASSQLAGSNTGELFF
DNA: TGCGCCAGCAGCCAACTAGCGGGGTCGAACACCGGGGAGCTGTTTTTT

length: 13
V: TRBV7-8
J: TRBJ1-5
size: many
D: -
CDR3: CASSLARGQPQHF
DNA: TGTGCCAGCAGCTTAGCGAGGGGTCAGCCCCAGCATTTT

length: 16
V: TRBV6-5
J: TRBJ2-7
size: -
D: TRBD1
CDR3: CASSYSEGTGDSGQYF
DNA: TGTGCCAGCAGTTACTCTGAAGGGACAGGGGACTCCGGGCAGTACTTC

length: 16
V: TRBV5-4
J: TRBJ2-2
size: many
D: TRBD2
CDR3: CASSTGGVGNTGELFF
DNA: TGTGCCAGCAGCACGGGAGGGGTCGGGAACACCGGGGAGCTGTTTTTT

length: 14
V: TRBV6-5
J: TRBJ2-7
size: many
D: TRBD2
CDR3: CASATVGTSFEQYF
DNA: TGTGCCAGCGCAACCGTCGGGACTAGCTTCGAGCAGTACTTC

length: 18
V: TRBV12-3/TRBV12-4
J: TRBJ1-1
size: -
D: TRBD1
CDR3: CASSLDGDRGRFGTEAFF
DNA: TGTGCCAGCAGTTTAGATGGGGACAGGGGGCGATTCGGAACTGAAGCTTTCTTT

length: 14
V: TRBV6-1
J: TRBJ1-6
size: many
D: -
CDR3: CASSAVSHNSPLHF
DNA: TGTGCCAGCAGCGCGGTCTCTCATAATTCACCCCTCCACTTT

length: 17
V: TRBV5-1
J: TRBJ1-2
size: many
D: -
CDR3: CASSLYTSGGANYGYTF
DNA: TGCGCCAGCAGCTTGTATACTTCAGGAGGAGCTAACTATGGCTACACCTTC

length: 15
V: TRBV6-5
J: TRBJ1-2
size: many
D: TRBD1
CDR3: CASSYWGQGTYGYTF
DNA: TGTGCCAGCAGTTACTGGGGACAGGGAACATATGGCTACACCTTC

length: 14
V: TRBV7-9
J: TRBJ1-2
size: many
D: -
CDR3: CASSLSSDSPYYTF
DNA: TGTGCCAGCAGCTTATCATCAGACTCCCCCTACTACACCTTC

length: 13
V: TRBV27
J: TRBJ2-7
size: -
D: -
CDR3: CASSLAGSYERYF
DNA: TGTGCCAGCAGTTTAGCAGGGTCCTACGAGCGGTACTTC

length: 16
V: TRBV12-5
J: TRBJ1-2
size: -
D: TRBD1
CDR3: CASGLVVGQGAGGYTF
DNA: TGTGCTAGTGGTTTGGTTGTTGGACAGGGGGCAGGTGGCTACACCTTC

length: 16
V: TRBV11-2
J: TRBJ2-5
size: -
D: TRBD2
CDR3: CASSLLGLAGMETQYF
DNA: TGTGCCAGCAGCTTATTGGGACTAGCGGGAATGGAGACCCAGTACTTC

length: 13
V: TRBV6-1
J: TRBJ2-7
size: -
D: TRBD1
CDR3: CASSTTGSGEQYF
DNA: TGTGCCAGCAGTACGACAGGGTCGGGCGAGCAGTACTTC

length: 14
V: TRBV10-3
J: TRBJ1-5
size: many
D: -
CDR3: CATLGDSTNQPQHF
DNA: TGTGCCACCCTGGGAGACAGCACAAATCAGCCCCAGCATTTT

length: 14
V: TRBV24-1
J: TRBJ1-5
size: many
D: -
CDR3: CATSDSTGLQPQHF
DNA: TGTGCCACCAGTGATTCTACAGGACTTCAGCCCCAGCATTTT

length: 13
V: TRBV10-3
J: TRBJ1-4
size: many
D: -
CDR3: CATRDVVAEKLFF
DNA: TGTGCCACCAGGGACGTAGTAGCTGAAAAACTGTTTTTT

length: 15
V: TRBV6-5
J: TRBJ2-1
size: many
D: -
CDR3: CASSQSTYSYNEQFF
DNA: TGTGCCAGCAGTCAATCGACCTATTCCTACAATGAGCAGTTCTTC

length: 12
V: TRBV29-1
J: TRBJ1-1
size: -
D: -
CDR3: CSGLAVNTEAFF
DNA: TGCAGCGGTTTGGCAGTGAACACTGAAGCTTTCTTT

length: 16
V: TRBV12-3/TRBV12-4
J: TRBJ2-7
size: -
D: -
CDR3: CASSLAQGRGSYEQYF
DNA: TGTGCCAGCAGTTTAGCCCAGGGCCGGGGCTCCTACGAGCAGTACTTC

length: 12
V: TRBV20-1
J: TRBJ1-3
size: -
D: -
CDR3: CSAKPGGNTIYF
DNA: TGCAGTGCTAAGCCGGGAGGAAACACCATATATTTT

length: 15
V: TRBV9
J: TRBJ1-2
size: many
D: -
CDR3: CASSAQQQGPGSYTF
DNA: TGTGCCAGCAGCGCGCAACAACAGGGACCCGGAAGCTACACCTTC